This passage covers 26 T cell receptor beta chains from one sample sequenced in a study of T-cell memory formation after mild COVID-19. One entry per CDR3 protein results from TCRdb running MiXCR on the 5' RACE reads. The data contain more than 75,000 distinct CDR3 sequences, 20% to 30% of them singletons. The source material was PBMCs or a T cell subset sorted from them (not recorded which). These TCRs come from a man aged 18-30 years who had mild COVID-19 (a few samples of this study predate the infection). Cell type and time point are not known.

The chain joins TRBV4-2 to TRBJ1-4; 11 bases agree with TRBD1. Per germline, CDR1 LGHNA and CDR2 YNFKEQ. V gave up 2 bases and J gave up 7 bases; unmatched junction bases: 6. The CDR3 length is 16 residues. DNA of the CDR3: TGTGCCAGCAGCCAATCCCCCGGGACAGGGGGTGAAAAACTGTTTTTT. This translates into CASSQSPGTGGEKLFF.

V gene TRBV12-3 or TRBV12-4 combines with J gene TRBJ2-5; TRBD1 aligns across 7 bases. The CDR3 covers 14 residues. Unmatched junction bases numbered 5, after V lost 5 bases and J lost 2 bases. CDR3 in amino acids: CASSPETGQETQYF. The CDR3 bases are TGTGCCAGCAGTCCTGAGACAGGGCAAGAGACCCAGTACTTC.

The chain links TRBV7-9 to TRBJ2-3; TRBD1 matches 7 bases. The CDR3 length is 14 residues. Germline V gene sequence: CDR1 SEHNR, CDR2 FQNEAQ (reference sequence). Unmatched junction bases numbered 4, after V lost 7 bases and J lost 0 bases. CDR3 protein: CASTDRASTDTQYF. CDR3 coding DNA: TGTGCCAGCACAGACAGGGCTAGCACAGATACGCAGTATTTT.

This chain uses TRBV14 with TRBJ2-1; D is possibly TRBD1 or TRBD2 (6 bases each). CDR1 is SGHDN and CDR2 is FVKESK in the germline V gene. V was clipped by 0 bases and J by 7 bases, with 13 bases between them. The CDR3 has 15 residues. In DNA, the CDR3 is TGTGCCAGCAGCCAAGATAGGGGGGTGTTGAATGAGCAGTTCTTC. This codes for CASSQDRGVLNEQFF.

This clonotype has a handful of counts. The chain carries TRBV4-1 and TRBJ1-4; D is perhaps TRBD1 (6 bases). Germline CDR1 and CDR2: MGHRA and YSYEKL. The CDR3 contains 13 residues. The V and J ends lost 6 bases and 3 bases respectively, with 8 bases between them. For the CDR3, the DNA is TGCGCCAGCAGGACAGGTTCTAATGAAAAACTGTTTTTT. Translating gives CASRTGSNEKLFF.

For this clonotype: One end of the junction does not line up with germline, which may come from a read error. The genes are TRBV27 and TRBJ1-2; TRBD1 might be the D (6 bases). The CDR3 covers 16 residues. Germline loops: CDR1 MNHEY, CDR2 SMNVEV (reference sequence). In nucleotides, the CDR3 is TGCACCAGCAGCCTCCGACCAGGGGTAGGGAACTATGGCTACACCTTC. This encodes CTSSLRPGVGNYGYTF.

This chain links TRBV29-1 with TRBJ2-7; D possibly corresponds to TRBD1 (5 bases). The germline V gene encodes CDR1 SQVTM and CDR2 ANQGSEA. CDR3 size: 14 residues. Between the trimmed V and J ends, which lost 0 bases and 0 bases, there was a span of 9 bases. CDR3 DNA sequence: TGCAGCGTTGAAGATTTAGGGGACTCCTACGAGCAGTACTTC. Translated, it gives CSVEDLGDSYEQYF.

The sample holds many counts of this clonotype. The chain combines TRBV10-3 with TRBJ2-6; 10 bases are shared with TRBD1. The V and J ends lost 10 bases and 0 bases, in that order; junction bases with no gene match: 6. The CDR3 runs 16 residues. Germline assignment: CDR1 ENHRY and CDR2 SYGVKD. Written as DNA, the CDR3 is TGTGCCAATTCCGGGACAGGGGTCTCTGGGGCCAACGTCCTGACTTTC. Translation: CANSGTGVSGANVLTF.

V usage is TRBV7-9 and J usage is TRBJ1-2; D not certain. Germline CDR1 is SEHNR and CDR2 is FQNEAQ (reference sequence). The CDR3 extends over 13 amino acids. Trimming removed 6 bases from V and 3 bases from J, with 11 bases in between. The CDR3, as DNA: TGTGCCAGCAGGGGTTCCCGGGACTATGGCTACACCTTC. This codes for CASRGSRDYGYTF.

The V call is TRBV5-8, the J call TRBJ1-1; 7 bases are shared with TRBD1. The germline gives CDR1 SGHTS, CDR2 YDEGEE. This CDR3 is built from 11 residues. V shed 10 bases, J shed 6 bases, and the junction held 6 bases outside the gene matches. The DNA for the CDR3 is TGTGCCGGATACAGGGGTGCTGAAGCTTTCTTT. The encoded protein is CAGYRGAEAFF.

CDR3 sequence: CASSYPTASAYNEQFF. CDR3 nucleotide sequence: TGTGCCAGCAGTTATCCGACCGCTAGCGCATACAATGAGCAGTTCTTC. The chain employs TRBV28 and TRBJ2-1; TRBD2 might be the D (6 bases). Per the germline V gene, CDR1 is MDHEN and CDR2 is SYDVKM. The germline V and J ends were trimmed by 4 bases and 4 bases, with 17 bases remaining between them. The CDR3 totals 16 residues.

This clonotype was recorded a few times. V and J are TRBV4-1 and TRBJ2-5; 8 bases agree with TRBD2. The germline V gene encodes CDR1 MGHRA and CDR2 YSYEKL. The J segment lost 1 base and the V segment lost 1 base, leaving 5 bases of the junction unmatched. The CDR3 has 16 residues. The CDR3 spells CASSQGVAGTQETQYF. The DNA for the CDR3 is TGCGCCAGCAGCCAAGGGGTAGCGGGGACCCAAGAGACCCAGTACTTC.

The V and J genes are TRBV28 and TRBJ1-1; D possibly corresponds to TRBD1 (5 bases). V lost 7 bases, J lost 1 base, and 13 bases lay in between. CDR3 length equals 14 residues. Germline V lookup: CDR1 MDHEN, CDR2 SYDVKM. CDR3 loop: CASTPAGSNTEAFF. The CDR3 DNA follows: TGTGCCAGCACCCCCGCAGGGTCGAACACTGAAGCTTTCTTT.

In its sample, this clonotype was seen a few times. This rearrangement joins TRBV12-3 or TRBV12-4 to TRBJ1-1, with D perhaps matching TRBD1 (6 bases). The CDR3 contains 14 residues. The V gene lost 7 bases and the J gene lost 0 bases, with 12 bases spanning the gap. The CDR3 coding sequence is TGTGCCAGCACCCTGGACAGCTTGAACACTGAAGCTTTCTTT. It is translated as CASTLDSLNTEAFF.

This clonotype was seen a few times. V and J are TRBV5-1 and TRBJ1-4; D remains unclear. The J call may be wrong; the DNA end is better matched by TRBJ2-2. This CDR3 is built from 12 residues. The germline CDR1 and CDR2 sequences are SGHRS and YFSETQ. CDR3 in amino acids: CASSSYGRELFF. Here the CDR3 DNA reads TGCGCCAGCAGCTCCTACGGACGGGAGCTGTTTTTT.

Points on this clonotype: The junction shows a germline mismatch at one end, possibly a read error. The CDR3 nucleotides are TGCAGTGCTACCGCCACCTATACAGGACAAGCCTACGATGAGCAGTTCTTC. Its translation: CSATATYTGQAYDEQFF. This chain joins TRBV20-1 and TRBJ2-1; D possibly corresponds to TRBD1 (5 bases). CDR1 is DFQATT, CDR2 SNEGSKA, per germline (reference sequence). The CDR3 loop spans 17 amino acids.

The chain joins TRBV29-1 to TRBJ2-1; D is possibly TRBD2 (5 bases). V was shortened by 4 bases and J by 10 bases, with 17 bases between the two germline ends. CDR3 length equals 13 residues. The germline V gene encodes CDR1 SQVTM and CDR2 ANQGSEA. The chain's CDR3 is CSVGNTAVGEQFF. The CDR3, as DNA: TGCAGCGTTGGTAACACAGCGGTGGGAGAGCAGTTCTTC.

This clonotype came up a few times. The chain couples TRBV7-9 to TRBJ2-4; D unresolved. The germline V gene encodes CDR1 SEHNR and CDR2 FQNEAQ (reference sequence). CDR3 length equals 17 residues. The germline V and J ends were trimmed by 1 base and 0 bases, with 13 bases remaining between them. In DNA form, the CDR3 reads TGTGCCAGCAGCTTAGATAATACAGCCCTAGCCAAAAACATTCAGTACTTC. It is translated as CASSLDNTALAKNIQYF.

The chain employs TRBV29-1 and TRBJ2-7; 8 positions agree with TRBD1. The junction had 8 bases not matched to a gene; V was cut back by 6 bases and J by 7 bases. CDR3 length: 12 amino acids. CDR1 is SQVTM and CDR2 is ANQGSEA in the germline V gene. CDR3 DNA: TGCAGCGTGACCGGGACAGGAGGGGAGCAGTACGTC. Protein product: CSVTGTGGEQYV.

The chain employs TRBV7-6 and TRBJ2-1; possibly TRBD1 or TRBD2 for D (6 bases each). Trimming took off 5 bases at V and 6 bases at J, with 20 bases between the two ends. This CDR3 region has 16 residues. The V gene's germline CDR1 is SGHVS and CDR2 FNYEAQ. The CDR3 nucleotides read TGTGCCAGCAGCCCAAGGGGGGCTGGGGTGGGCAATGAGCAGTTCTTC. This translates into CASSPRGAGVGNEQFF.

The chain carries TRBV2 and TRBJ1-1; D perhaps matches TRBD1 (5 bases). The V gene lost 7 bases and the J gene lost 6 bases, with 15 bases spanning the gap. Germline assignment: CDR1 SNHLY and CDR2 FYNNEI. The length of the CDR3 is 13 residues. The CDR3 protein is CASTTGGLAEAFF. The DNA for the CDR3 is TGTGCCAGCACTACTGGGGGGTTGGCTGAAGCTTTCTTT.

The rearrangement uses TRBV20-1 and TRBJ2-7; D is perhaps TRBD1 or TRBD2 (6 bases each). Germline CDR1 DFQATT, CDR2 SNEGSKA (reference sequence). The CDR3 has 14 residues. Trimming removed 1 base from V and 4 bases from J, with 14 bases in between. The CDR3, as DNA: TGCAGTGCTAGAGGACAGGAGGGGCCTTACGAGCAGTACGTC. The encoded protein is CSARGQEGPYEQYV.

V is TRBV4-1 and J is TRBJ2-3, with 9 bases lining up with TRBD1. V was pared by 3 bases and J by 5 bases, with 12 bases of the junction left unmatched. The CDR3 runs 17 residues. Germline values: CDR1 MGHRA, CDR2 YSYEKL. CDR3 residues: CASSQLAWDRDGDTQYF. CDR3 nucleotide sequence: TGCGCCAGCAGCCAGCTCGCTTGGGACAGGGATGGAGATACGCAGTATTTT.

V gene TRBV19 combines with J gene TRBJ2-7; D gene uncertain. The CDR3 sequence is 11 residues long. V dropped 6 bases and J dropped 4 bases, with 7 bases sitting between them. The V gene's germline CDR1 is LNHDA and CDR2 SQIVND (reference sequence). The CDR3 spells CASRGIYEQYF. The CDR3 DNA is TGTGCCAGTAGGGGGATTTACGAGCAGTACTTC. The complete variable domain, with remaining parts taken from reference TRBV19 and TRBJ2-7, reads DGGITQSPKYLFRKEGQNVTLSCEQNLNHDAMYWYRQDPGQGLRLIYYSQIVNDFQKGDIAEGYSVSREKKESFPLTVTSAQKNPTAFYLCASRGIYEQYFGPGTRLTVT.

This rearrangement joins TRBV4-1 to TRBJ2-1; 9 bases map to TRBD2. CDR3 length: 16 residues. The germline V gene has CDR1 MGHRA and CDR2 YSYEKL. V shed 3 bases and J 9 bases; nucleotides not matched to a gene: 12. The CDR3 reads CASSHDLAGTRGEQFF. CDR3 DNA sequence: TGCGCCAGCAGCCACGATCTAGCGGGGACCCGAGGTGAGCAGTTCTTC.

CDR3 protein: CASSVLSGGINEQFF. The CDR3 coding sequence is TGTGCCAGCAGCGTACTGAGCGGGGGCATCAATGAGCAGTTCTTC. The chain combines TRBV9 with TRBJ2-1, with TRBD2 matching over 8 bases. The CDR3 runs to 15 residues. The V gene's germline CDR1 is SGDLS and CDR2 YYNGEE. V trimming: 1 base; J trimming: 6 bases; junction bases outside the gene matches: 6. Complete variable domain (other parts from reference TRBV9 and TRBJ2-1): DSGVTQTPKHLITATGQRVTLRCSPRSGDLSVYWYQQSLDQGLQFLIQYYNGEERAKGNILERFSAQQFPDLHSELNLSSLELGDSALYFCASSVLSGGINEQFFGPGTRLTVL.